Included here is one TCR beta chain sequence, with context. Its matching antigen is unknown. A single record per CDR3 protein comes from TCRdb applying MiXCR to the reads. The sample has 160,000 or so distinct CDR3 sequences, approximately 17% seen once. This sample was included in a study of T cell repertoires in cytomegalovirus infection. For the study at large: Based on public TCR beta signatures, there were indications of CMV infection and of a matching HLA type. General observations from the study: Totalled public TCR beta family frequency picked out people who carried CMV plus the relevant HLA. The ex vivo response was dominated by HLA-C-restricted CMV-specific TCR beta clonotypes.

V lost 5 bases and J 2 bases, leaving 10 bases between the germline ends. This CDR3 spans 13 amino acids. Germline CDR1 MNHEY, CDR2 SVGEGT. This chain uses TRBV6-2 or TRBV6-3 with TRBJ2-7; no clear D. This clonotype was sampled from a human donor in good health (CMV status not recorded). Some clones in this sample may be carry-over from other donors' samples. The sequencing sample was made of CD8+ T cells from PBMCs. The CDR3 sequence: CASSHERTYEQYF. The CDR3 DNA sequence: TGTGCCAGCAGTCACGAAAGAACCTACGAGCAGTACTTC.